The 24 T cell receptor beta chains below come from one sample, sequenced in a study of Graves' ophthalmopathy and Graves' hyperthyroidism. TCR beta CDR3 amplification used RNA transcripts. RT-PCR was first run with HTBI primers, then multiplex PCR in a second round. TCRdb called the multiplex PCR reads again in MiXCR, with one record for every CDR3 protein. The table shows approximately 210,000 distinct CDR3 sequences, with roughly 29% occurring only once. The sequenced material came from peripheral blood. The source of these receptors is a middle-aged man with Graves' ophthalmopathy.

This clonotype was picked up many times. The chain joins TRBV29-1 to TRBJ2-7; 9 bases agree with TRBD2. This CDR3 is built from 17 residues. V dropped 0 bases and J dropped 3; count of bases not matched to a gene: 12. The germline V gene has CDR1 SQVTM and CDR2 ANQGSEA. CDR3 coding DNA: TGCAGCGTTGAAGATCTCGGTAGCGGGAGCCAGAACTACGAGCAGTACTTC. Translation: CSVEDLGSGSQNYEQYF.

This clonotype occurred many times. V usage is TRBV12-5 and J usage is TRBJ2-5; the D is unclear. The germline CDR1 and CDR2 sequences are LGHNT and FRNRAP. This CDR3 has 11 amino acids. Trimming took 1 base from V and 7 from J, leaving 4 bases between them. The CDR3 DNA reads TGTGCTAGTGGTTTGGGCCTGACCCAGTACTTC. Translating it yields CASGLGLTQYF.

The CDR3 spells CASSFGSGRNTEAFF. The CDR3 nucleotides read TGTGCCAGCAGTTTCGGTTCCGGGAGGAACACTGAAGCTTTCTTT. The genes are TRBV27 and TRBJ1-1; D is unclear. The CDR3 has 15 residues. CDR1 is MNHEY, CDR2 SMNVEV, per germline (reference sequence). V was trimmed by 3 bases and J by 1 base, leaving 12 bases between them.

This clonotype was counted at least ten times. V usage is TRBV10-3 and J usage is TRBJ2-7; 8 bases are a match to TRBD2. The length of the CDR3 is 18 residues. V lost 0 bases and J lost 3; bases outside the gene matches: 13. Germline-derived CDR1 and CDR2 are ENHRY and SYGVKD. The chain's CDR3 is CAISESLVAGGSFYEQYF. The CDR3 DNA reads TGTGCCATCAGTGAGTCCCTCGTGGCGGGAGGCTCTTTCTACGAGCAGTACTTC.

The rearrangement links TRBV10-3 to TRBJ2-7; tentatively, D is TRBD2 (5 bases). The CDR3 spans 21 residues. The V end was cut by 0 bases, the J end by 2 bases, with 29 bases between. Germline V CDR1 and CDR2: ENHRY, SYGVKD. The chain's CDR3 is CAISESGSEGRGGRLPYEQYF. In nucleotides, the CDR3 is TGTGCCATCAGTGAGTCGGGTAGTGAAGGGAGAGGAGGCAGACTCCCCTACGAGCAGTACTTC.

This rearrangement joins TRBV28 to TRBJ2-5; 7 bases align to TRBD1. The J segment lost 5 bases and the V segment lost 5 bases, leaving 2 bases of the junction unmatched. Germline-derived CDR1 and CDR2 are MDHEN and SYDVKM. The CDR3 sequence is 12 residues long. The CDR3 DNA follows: TGTGCCAGCAGTCAGACAGGGGAGACCCAGTACTTC. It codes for CASSQTGETQYF.

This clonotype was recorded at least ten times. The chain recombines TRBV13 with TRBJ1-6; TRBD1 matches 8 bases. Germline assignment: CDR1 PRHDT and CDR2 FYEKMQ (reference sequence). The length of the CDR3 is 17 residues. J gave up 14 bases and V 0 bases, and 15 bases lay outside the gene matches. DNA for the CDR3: TGTGCCAGCAGCTTAGGTGCAGCAGGACAGGGCCATACGGCCCTCCACTTT. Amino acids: CASSLGAAGQGHTALHF.

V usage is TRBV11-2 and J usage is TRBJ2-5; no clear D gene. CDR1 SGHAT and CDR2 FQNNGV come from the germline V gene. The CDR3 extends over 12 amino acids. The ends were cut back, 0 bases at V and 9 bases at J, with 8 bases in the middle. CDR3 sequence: CASSLDRLPQYF. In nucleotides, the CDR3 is TGTGCCAGCAGCTTAGACAGACTGCCCCAGTACTTC.

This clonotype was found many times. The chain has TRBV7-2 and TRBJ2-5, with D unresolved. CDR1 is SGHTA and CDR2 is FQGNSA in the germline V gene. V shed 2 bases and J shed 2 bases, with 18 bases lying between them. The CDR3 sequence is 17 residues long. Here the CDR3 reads CASSLLSGAPLQETQYF. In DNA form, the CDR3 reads TGTGCCAGCAGCTTATTATCAGGTGCGCCTCTACAAGAGACCCAGTACTTC.

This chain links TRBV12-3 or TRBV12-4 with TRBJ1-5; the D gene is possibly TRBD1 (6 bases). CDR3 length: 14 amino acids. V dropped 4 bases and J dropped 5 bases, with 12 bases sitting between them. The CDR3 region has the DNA TGTGCCAGCAGTTCCGGGACACAAGATCAGCCCCAGCATTTT. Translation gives CASSSGTQDQPQHF.

The chain's CDR3 is CASSTDSNQPQHF. The CDR3 nucleotides are TGTGCCAGTAGTACAGATAGCAATCAGCCCCAGCATTTT. The J gene is TRBJ1-5, the V gene TRBV19; no clear D. V gave up 4 bases and J gave up 0 bases, with 4 bases separating them. The germline CDR1 and CDR2 sequences are LNHDA and SQIVND (reference sequence). CDR3 length equals 13 residues.

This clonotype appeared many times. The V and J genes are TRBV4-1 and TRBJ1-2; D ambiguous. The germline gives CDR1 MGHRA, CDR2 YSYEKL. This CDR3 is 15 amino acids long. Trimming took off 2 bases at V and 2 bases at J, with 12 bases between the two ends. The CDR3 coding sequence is TGCGCCAGCAGCCAACAACAGAGCCAAAACTATGGCTACACCTTC. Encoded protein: CASSQQQSQNYGYTF.

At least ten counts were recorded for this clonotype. The CDR3 DNA is TGTGCCAGCAGTCCCAACAGGGCCTCAAGCAATCAGCCCCAGCATTTT. Amino acid sequence: CASSPNRASSNQPQHF. The chain couples TRBV6-2 or TRBV6-3 to TRBJ1-5, with D tentatively TRBD1 (6 bases). The CDR3 runs 16 residues. CDR1 is MNHEY, CDR2 SVGEGT, per germline. With 5 bases removed from V and 1 base from J, the gap between germline ends came to 15 bases.

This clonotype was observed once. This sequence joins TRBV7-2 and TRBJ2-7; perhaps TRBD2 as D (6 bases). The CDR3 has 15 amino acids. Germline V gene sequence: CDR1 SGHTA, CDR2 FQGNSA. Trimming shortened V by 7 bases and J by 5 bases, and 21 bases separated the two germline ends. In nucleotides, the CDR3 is TGTGCCAGCACGCGTAGCGGTACGATAAGGGACGAGCAGTACTTC. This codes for CASTRSGTIRDEQYF.

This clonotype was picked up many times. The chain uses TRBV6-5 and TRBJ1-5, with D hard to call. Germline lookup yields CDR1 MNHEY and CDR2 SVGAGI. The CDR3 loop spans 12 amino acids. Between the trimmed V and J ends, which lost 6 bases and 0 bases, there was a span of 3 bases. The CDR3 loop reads CASRNSNQPQHF. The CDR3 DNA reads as TGTGCCAGCAGAAATAGCAATCAGCCCCAGCATTTT.

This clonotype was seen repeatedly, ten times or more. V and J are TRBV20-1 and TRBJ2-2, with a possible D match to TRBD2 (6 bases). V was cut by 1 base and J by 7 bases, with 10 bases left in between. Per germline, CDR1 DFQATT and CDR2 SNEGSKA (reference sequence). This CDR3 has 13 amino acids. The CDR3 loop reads CSARALRDGELFF. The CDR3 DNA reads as TGCAGTGCTAGAGCCCTGCGGGACGGGGAGCTGTTTTTT.

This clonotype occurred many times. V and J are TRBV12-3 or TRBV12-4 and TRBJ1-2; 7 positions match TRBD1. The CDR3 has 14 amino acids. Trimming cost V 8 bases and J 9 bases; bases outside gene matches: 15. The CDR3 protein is CASGLGGAVVSYTF. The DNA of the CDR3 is TGTGCCAGCGGCCTAGGGGGCGCGGTAGTAAGCTACACCTTC.

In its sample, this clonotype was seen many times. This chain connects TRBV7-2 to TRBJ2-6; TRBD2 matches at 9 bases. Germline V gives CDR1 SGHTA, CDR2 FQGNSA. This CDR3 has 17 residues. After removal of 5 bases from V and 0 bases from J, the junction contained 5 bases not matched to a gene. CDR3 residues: CASSKTSGTSGANVLTF. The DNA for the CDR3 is TGTGCCAGCAGCAAGACTAGCGGCACCTCTGGGGCCAACGTCCTGACTTTC. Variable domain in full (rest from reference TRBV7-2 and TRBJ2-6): GAGVSQSPSNKVTEKGKDVELRCDPISGHTALYWYRQSLGQGLEFLIYFQGNSAPDKSGLPSDRFSAERTGGSVSTLTIQRTQQEDSAVYLCASSKTSGTSGANVLTFGAGSRLTVL.

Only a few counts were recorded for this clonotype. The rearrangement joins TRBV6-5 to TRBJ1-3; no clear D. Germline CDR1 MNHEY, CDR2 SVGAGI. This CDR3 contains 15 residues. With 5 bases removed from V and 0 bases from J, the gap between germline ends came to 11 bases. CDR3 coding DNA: TGTGCCAGCAGTCCCTCGGAACTCTCTGGAAACACCATATATTTT. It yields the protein CASSPSELSGNTIYF.

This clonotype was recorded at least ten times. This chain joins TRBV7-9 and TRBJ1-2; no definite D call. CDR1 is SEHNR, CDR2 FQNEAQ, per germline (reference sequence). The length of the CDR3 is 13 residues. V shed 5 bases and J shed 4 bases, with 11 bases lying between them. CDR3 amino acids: CASSRSSPYGYTF. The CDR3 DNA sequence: TGTGCCAGCAGCCGAAGTTCACCCTATGGCTACACCTTC.

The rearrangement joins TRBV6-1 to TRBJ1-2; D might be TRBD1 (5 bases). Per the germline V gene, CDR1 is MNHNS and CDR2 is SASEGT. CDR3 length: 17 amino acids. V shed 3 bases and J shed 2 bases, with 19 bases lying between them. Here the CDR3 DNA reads TGTGCCAGCAGTGATGACAGCACCTCGAGGGCCAACTATGGCTACACCTTC. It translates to CASSDDSTSRANYGYTF.

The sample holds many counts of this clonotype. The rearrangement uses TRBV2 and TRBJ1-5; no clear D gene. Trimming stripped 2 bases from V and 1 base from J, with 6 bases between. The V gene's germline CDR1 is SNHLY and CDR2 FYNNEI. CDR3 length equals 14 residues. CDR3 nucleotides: TGTGCCAGCAGTGAAAGCGGAAGCAATCAGCCCCAGCATTTT. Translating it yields CASSESGSNQPQHF.

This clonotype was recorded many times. The CDR3 DNA is TGCAGCGTTTTAGCGGGAGAGCATCCCTACGAGCAGTACTTC. This sequence encodes CSVLAGEHPYEQYF. The V and J genes are TRBV29-1 and TRBJ2-7, with TRBD2 identical over 9 bases. The CDR3 has 14 amino acids. With 5 bases clipped from V and 2 bases from J, the junction kept 7 bases outside the gene matches. Germline-derived CDR1 and CDR2 are SQVTM and ANQGSEA.

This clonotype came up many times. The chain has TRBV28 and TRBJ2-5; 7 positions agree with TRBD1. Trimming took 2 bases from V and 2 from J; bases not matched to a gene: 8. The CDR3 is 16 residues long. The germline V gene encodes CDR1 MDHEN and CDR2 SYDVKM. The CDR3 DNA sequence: TGTGCCAGCAGTTTAGGTGGGCAGGGGGAACAAGAGACCCAGTACTTC. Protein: CASSLGGQGEQETQYF.